Below, one T cell receptor beta chain is given with its context. The antigen is unknown. The data belong to a study of PD-1 blockade in classical Hodgkin lymphoma. The assay was immunoSEQ multiplex PCR, and TCRdb's table has in-frame clones only and misses some. The profile covers about 97,000 clones, with 75% to 90% appearing a single time and 12% taken by the ten largest. Study results and limitations: Baseline diversity was lower in partial responders and progressors than complete responders. With CD4+ cells, TCR diversity rose significantly by C4D1, but not with CD8+ cells.

Each patient relapsed following autologous stem cell transplantation, and prior brentuximab vedotin exposure differed. The material sequenced was peripheral blood mononuclear cells (PBMCs), taken at baseline. The source of this sequence is a human donor with classical Hodgkin lymphoma.

CDR3 loop: CASSFSGQQPQHF. CDR3 nucleotides: TGTGCCAGCAGTTTCTCAGGCCAGCAGCCCCAGCATTTT. V usage is TRBV27 and J usage is TRBJ1-5; D is uncertain. This CDR3 has 13 residues. Looked up from germline, CDR1 is MNHEY and CDR2 is SMNVEV (reference sequence). With 3 bases removed from V and 7 bases from J, the gap between germline ends came to 10 bases.